Shown below are 18 T cell receptor beta chains from a single sample sequenced in a study of Ad26.COV2.S vaccination and SARS-CoV-2 variants (TCRdb year 2021). According to the study, the label for this sample's treatment or condition signals: some 20 received Ad26.COV2.S at low or high dose, single or two shots; several received placebo; per-sample allocation not given. For vaccine and placebo recipients, the sequenced repertoires came from samples collected on day 63 after the first injection. Library preparation was by the immunoSEQ multiplex PCR assay. TCRdb limited this immuneACCESS table to in-frame rearrangements with V and J called. A share of clones is missing; checked studies link under half to unresolved V genes, and the rest is unexplained. The sample table records around 380,000 clones; about 88% of these occur just once. The ten largest account for roughly 3% of the sample. The sequencing used peripheral blood, collected in a trial of Ad26.COV2.S vaccine versus placebo. The receptors originated from a person between 18 and 65 years old who received the Ad26.COV2.S COVID-19 vaccine or a placebo.

The chain links TRBV6-1 to TRBJ1-1; D is ambiguous. Trimming left V 2 bases short and J 1 base short, with 23 bases between. This CDR3 spans 19 amino acids. Germline CDR1 reads MNHNS; CDR2 reads SASEGT. The DNA of the CDR3 is TGTGCCAGCAGTGAATCGCCTCTGTGGATGGCGGCGGAGAACACTGAAGCTTTCTTT. Its protein product is CASSESPLWMAAENTEAFF.

The rearrangement uses TRBV3-1 (or the pseudogene TRBV3-2) and TRBJ1-4; no firm D call. Per the germline V gene, CDR1 is LGHDT and CDR2 is YNNKEL (reference sequence). Trimming took 3 bases from V and 8 from J, leaving 16 bases between them. CDR3 length equals 15 residues. CDR3 protein: CASSHTTLREEKLFF. The DNA for the CDR3 is TGTGCCAGCAGCCATACGACCCTAAGGGAGGAAAAACTGTTTTTT.

The V gene is TRBV11-2, the J gene TRBJ1-1; D not resolved. The germline V gene has CDR1 SGHAT and CDR2 FQNNGV. The CDR3 consists of 15 residues. Trimming stripped 1 base from V and 3 bases from J, with 12 bases between. This CDR3 reads CASSLGSVGYTEAFF. Here the CDR3 DNA reads TGTGCCAGCAGCTTAGGTTCAGTGGGGTACACTGAAGCTTTCTTT.

The chain links TRBV19 to TRBJ2-1, with D perhaps matching TRBD1 (6 bases). Germline CDR1 reads LNHDA; CDR2 reads SQIVND (reference sequence). The CDR3 is made up of 17 amino acids. Trimming took 0 bases from V and 1 from J, leaving 13 bases between them. CDR3 residues: CASSIEEGTFSYNEQFF. In nucleotides, the CDR3 is TGTGCCAGTAGTATAGAGGAAGGGACATTTTCCTACAATGAGCAGTTCTTC. The full variable domain, completed using reference TRBV19 and TRBJ2-1, is DGGITQSPKYLFRKEGQNVTLSCEQNLNHDAMYWYRQDPGQGLRLIYYSQIVNDFQKGDIAEGYSVSREKKESFPLTVTSAQKNPTAFYLCASSIEEGTFSYNEQFFGPGTRLTVL.

The V and J genes are TRBV3-1 (or the pseudogene TRBV3-2) and TRBJ1-3; TRBD1 is a possible D gene (5 bases). Germline V gene lookup returns CDR1 LGHDT and CDR2 YNNKEL (reference sequence). This CDR3 is built from 16 residues. Trimming pared 2 bases from V and 0 bases from J, leaving 11 bases between. The CDR3: CASSQCLGRSGNTIYF. CDR3 sequence (DNA): TGTGCCAGCAGCCAATGCTTGGGACGCTCTGGAAACACCATATATTTT.

This clone was counted many times. The V gene is TRBV3-1 (or the pseudogene TRBV3-2), the J gene TRBJ1-1, with 8 bases identical to TRBD1. Trimming removed 4 bases from V and 7 bases from J; junction bases left unmatched: 5. The length of the CDR3 is 13 residues. Germline values: CDR1 LGHDT, CDR2 YNNKEL (reference sequence). CDR3 nucleotides: TGTGCCAGCAGCCGTTTCACAGGGGGTGAAGCTTTCTTT. It codes for CASSRFTGGEAFF.

The V gene is TRBV6-6, the J gene TRBJ2-3; perhaps D is TRBD1 or TRBD2 (5 bases each). Per germline, CDR1 MNHNY and CDR2 SVGAGI (reference sequence). The CDR3 is 14 residues long. V was trimmed by 2 bases and J by 5 bases, leaving 11 bases between them. The CDR3 nucleotides read TGTGCCAGCAGTTACGGTGCTGGGGGAGATACGCAGTATTTT. This codes for CASSYGAGGDTQYF.

Here the CDR3 reads CATSSGRVGGKAFF. The CDR3 bases are TGTGCCACCAGCAGTGGCAGGGTCGGAGGAAAAGCTTTCTTT. The chain has TRBV15 and TRBJ1-1; D may be TRBD1 (5 bases). The CDR3 has 14 residues. Germline V gene data show CDR1 as LNHNV and CDR2 as YYDKDF (reference sequence). V was shortened by 3 bases and J by 9 bases, with 17 bases between the two germline ends. The variable domain in full, with the rest retrieved from reference TRBV15 and TRBJ1-1, is DAMVIQNPRYQVTQFGKPVTLSCSQTLNHNVMYWYQQKSSQAPKLLFHYYDKDFNNEADTPDNFQSRRPNTSFCFLDIRSPGLGDTAMYLCATSSGRVGGKAFFGQGTRLTVV.

The chain joins TRBV29-1 to TRBJ2-3; D gene unclear. Germline V gene lookup returns CDR1 SQVTM and CDR2 ANQGSEA. V was shortened by 2 bases and J by 4 bases, with 10 bases between the two germline ends. This CDR3 is built from 13 residues. The CDR3, as DNA: TGCAGCGTTGAACCTACTAACTCAGATACGCAGTATTTT. It translates to CSVEPTNSDTQYF.

The chain uses TRBV2 and TRBJ2-7, with D perhaps matching TRBD1 (5 bases). Germline assignment: CDR1 SNHLY and CDR2 FYNNEI. The ends were cut back, 6 bases at V and 4 bases at J, with 16 bases in the middle. The CDR3 runs to 14 residues. CDR3 DNA: TGTGCCAGCAGCTATTCACAGGCACAGTACGAGCAGTACTTC. Encoded protein: CASSYSQAQYEQYF.

This rearrangement joins TRBV12-3 or TRBV12-4 to TRBJ1-1, with D unclear. The CDR3 has 12 amino acids. Trimming stripped 4 bases from V and 5 bases from J, with 8 bases between. The CDR3 spells CASSYEGTEAFF. The DNA for the CDR3 is TGTGCCAGCAGTTATGAGGGAACTGAAGCTTTCTTT.

The J gene is TRBJ2-7, the V gene TRBV2, with TRBD1 identical over 9 bases. The CDR3 runs 15 residues. Germline lookup yields CDR1 SNHLY and CDR2 FYNNEI. After removal of 6 bases from V and 0 bases from J, the junction contained 6 bases not matched to a gene. CDR3 bases: TGTGCCAGCAGAGTTGGGACAGGGAGCTCCTACGAGCAGTACTTC. Protein product: CASRVGTGSSYEQYF.

Written as DNA, the CDR3 is TGTGCCAGCAGTTTTCTGCAGGTTGGCTACACCTTC. Translation gives CASSFLQVGYTF. The chain recombines TRBV12-3 or TRBV12-4 with TRBJ1-2; D remains ambiguous. This CDR3 comprises 12 residues. With 3 bases removed from V and 7 bases from J, the gap between germline ends came to 9 bases.

This clone was seen just once. The rearrangement joins TRBV4-1 to TRBJ2-3; 10 bases are shared with TRBD2. Trimming cost V 1 base and J 5 bases; bases outside gene matches: 9. Germline-derived CDR1 and CDR2 are MGHRA and YSYEKL. The CDR3 contains 17 residues. The chain's CDR3 is CASSQVELAGIGDTQYF. Written as DNA, the CDR3 is TGCGCCAGCAGCCAAGTGGAACTAGCGGGGATCGGAGATACGCAGTATTTT.

The CDR3 coding sequence is TGTGCCAGCAGCTTCGGACAGGGATGGACTGAAGCTTTCTTT. Translating gives CASSFGQGWTEAFF. The chain couples TRBV5-5 to TRBJ1-1; 8 bases agree with TRBD1. CDR1 and CDR2 (germline): SGHKS, YYEKEE (reference sequence). The CDR3 has 14 amino acids. Trimming took 2 bases from V and 5 from J; bases not matched to a gene: 5.

V usage is TRBV7-9 and J usage is TRBJ2-3; 9 bases are shared with TRBD1. The CDR3 runs 16 residues. In germline, CDR1 is SEHNR, CDR2 FQNEAQ (reference sequence). V was clipped by 6 bases and J by 3 bases; unmatched bases: 10. The CDR3 DNA reads as TGTGCCAGCAGAACATCCGGGACAGGGTTGACAGATACGCAGTATTTT. Its translation: CASRTSGTGLTDTQYF.

V usage is TRBV7-2 and J usage is TRBJ2-3; 11 bases line up with TRBD2. V trimming: 5 bases; J trimming: 4 bases; junction bases outside the gene matches: 14. This CDR3 has 18 amino acids. Germline CDR1 and CDR2: SGHTA and FQGNSA. CDR3 sequence reads: CASSRTGASGGWADTQYF. The CDR3 nucleotides are TGTGCCAGCAGCCGGACGGGGGCTAGCGGGGGGTGGGCAGATACGCAGTATTTT. Filled out from reference TRBV7-2 and TRBJ2-3, the complete variable domain reads GAGVSQSPSNKVTEKGKDVELRCDPISGHTALYWYRQSLGQGLEFLIYFQGNSAPDKSGLPSDRFSAERTGGSVSTLTIQRTQQEDSAVYLCASSRTGASGGWADTQYFGPGTRLTVL.

V and J are TRBV6-5 and TRBJ1-4; D not certain. The CDR3 spans 15 residues. Germline values: CDR1 MNHEY, CDR2 SVGAGI. Trimming removed 5 bases from V and 7 bases from J, with 17 bases in between. CDR3 residues: CASSLVLGLGEKLFF. As DNA, the CDR3 is TGTGCCAGCAGTCTCGTTCTAGGGCTCGGTGAAAAACTGTTTTTT.